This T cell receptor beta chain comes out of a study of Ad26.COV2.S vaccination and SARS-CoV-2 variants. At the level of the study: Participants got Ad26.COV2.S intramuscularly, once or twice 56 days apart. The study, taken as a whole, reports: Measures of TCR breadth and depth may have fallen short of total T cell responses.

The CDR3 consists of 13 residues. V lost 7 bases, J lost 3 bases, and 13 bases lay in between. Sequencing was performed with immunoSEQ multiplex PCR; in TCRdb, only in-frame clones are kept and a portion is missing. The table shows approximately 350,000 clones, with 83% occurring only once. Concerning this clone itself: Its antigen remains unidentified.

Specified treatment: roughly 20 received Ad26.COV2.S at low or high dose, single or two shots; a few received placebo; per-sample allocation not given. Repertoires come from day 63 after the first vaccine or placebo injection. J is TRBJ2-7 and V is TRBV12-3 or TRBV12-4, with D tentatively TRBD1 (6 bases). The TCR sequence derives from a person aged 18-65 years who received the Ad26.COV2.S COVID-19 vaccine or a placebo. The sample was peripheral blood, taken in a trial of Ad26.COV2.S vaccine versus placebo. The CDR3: CASNQRGFYEQYF. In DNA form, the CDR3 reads TGTGCCAGCAATCAGAGGGGGTTCTACGAGCAGTACTTC.